The source of this T cell receptor beta chain is a study of blood T cell repertoires in COVID-19. In the original analysis: For nucleated cells, counts were estimated from reference gene primer amplification. Only in-frame clones appear in the TCRdb table, and some are missing; sequencing was by immunoSEQ multiplex PCR. That table supplies the V and J calls and clone size; D and trimming were determined from the DNA. The sample has about 220,000 clones; just under 85% are singletons. The ends were cut back, 4 bases at V and 7 bases at J, with 10 bases in the middle. Per the germline V gene, CDR1 is SGHAT and CDR2 is FQNNGV. This CDR3 has 12 amino acids.

This clonotype originated in a woman aged 40-49 years with acute COVID-19. The sequencing sample was made of PBMCs or T cells enriched from blood (not recorded which). The chain couples TRBV11-2 to TRBJ1-1, with D tentatively TRBD1 (6 bases). CDR3: CASSSTGIEAFF. The CDR3 DNA reads as TGTGCCAGCAGCTCGACAGGAATTGAAGCTTTCTTT.